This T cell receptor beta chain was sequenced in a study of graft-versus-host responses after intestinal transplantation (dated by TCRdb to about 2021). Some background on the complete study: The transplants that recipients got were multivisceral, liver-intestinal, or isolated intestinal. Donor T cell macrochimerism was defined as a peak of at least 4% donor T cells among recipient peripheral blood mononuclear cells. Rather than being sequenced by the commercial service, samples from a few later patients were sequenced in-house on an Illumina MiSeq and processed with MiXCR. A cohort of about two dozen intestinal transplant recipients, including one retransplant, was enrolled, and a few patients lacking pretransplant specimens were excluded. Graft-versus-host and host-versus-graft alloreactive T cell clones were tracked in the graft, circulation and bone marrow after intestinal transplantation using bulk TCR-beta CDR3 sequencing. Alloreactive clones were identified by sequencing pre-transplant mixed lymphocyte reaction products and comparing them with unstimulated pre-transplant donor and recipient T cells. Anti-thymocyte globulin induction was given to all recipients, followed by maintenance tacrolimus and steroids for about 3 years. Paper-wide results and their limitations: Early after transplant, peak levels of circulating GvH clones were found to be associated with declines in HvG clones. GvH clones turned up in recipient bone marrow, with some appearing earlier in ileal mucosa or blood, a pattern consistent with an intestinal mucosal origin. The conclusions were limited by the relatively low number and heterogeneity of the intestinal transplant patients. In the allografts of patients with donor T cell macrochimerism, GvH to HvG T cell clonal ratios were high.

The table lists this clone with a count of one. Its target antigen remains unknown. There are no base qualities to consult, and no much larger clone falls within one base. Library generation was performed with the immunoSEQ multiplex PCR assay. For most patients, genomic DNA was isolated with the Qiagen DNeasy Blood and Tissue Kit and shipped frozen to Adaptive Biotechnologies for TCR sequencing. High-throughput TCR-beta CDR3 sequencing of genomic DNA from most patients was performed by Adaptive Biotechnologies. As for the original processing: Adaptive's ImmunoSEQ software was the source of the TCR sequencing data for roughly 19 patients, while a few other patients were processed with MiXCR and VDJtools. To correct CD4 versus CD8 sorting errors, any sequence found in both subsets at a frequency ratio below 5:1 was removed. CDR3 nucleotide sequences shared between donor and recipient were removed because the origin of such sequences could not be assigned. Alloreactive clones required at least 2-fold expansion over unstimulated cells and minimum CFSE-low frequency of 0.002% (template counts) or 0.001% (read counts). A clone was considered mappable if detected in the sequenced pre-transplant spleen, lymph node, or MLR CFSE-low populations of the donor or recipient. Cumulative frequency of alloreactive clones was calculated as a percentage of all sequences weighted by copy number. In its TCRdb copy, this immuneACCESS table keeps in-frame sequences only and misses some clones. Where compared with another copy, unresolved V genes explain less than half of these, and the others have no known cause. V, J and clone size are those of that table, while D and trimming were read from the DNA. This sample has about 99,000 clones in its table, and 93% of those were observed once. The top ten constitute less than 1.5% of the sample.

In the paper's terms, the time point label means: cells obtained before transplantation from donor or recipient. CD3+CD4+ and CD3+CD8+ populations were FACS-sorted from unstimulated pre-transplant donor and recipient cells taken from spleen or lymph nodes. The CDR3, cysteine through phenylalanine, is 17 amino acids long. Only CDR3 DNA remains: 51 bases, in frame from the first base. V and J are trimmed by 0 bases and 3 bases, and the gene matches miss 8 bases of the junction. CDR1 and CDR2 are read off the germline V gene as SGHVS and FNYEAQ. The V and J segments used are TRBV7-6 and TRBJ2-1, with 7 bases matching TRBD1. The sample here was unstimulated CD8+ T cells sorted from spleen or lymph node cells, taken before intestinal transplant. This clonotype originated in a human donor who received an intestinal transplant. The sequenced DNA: TGTGCCAGCAGCTTAGCGATCGGGTCAGGGGGCTACAATGAGCAGTTCTTC. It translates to CASSLAIGSGGYNEQFF.